The 11 T cell receptor beta chains reported below all come from one sample, sequenced in a study of regulatory T cells in long-lasting Graves disease. CDR3 regions were amplified by Arm-PCR using iRepertoire HTBI primers to build TCR beta libraries. TCRdb re-derived calls from the multiplex PCR reads in MiXCR, one entry per CDR3 protein. The data hold some 400,000 distinct CDR3 sequences, with 14% to 15% observed a single time. Sample time point: newly diagnosed GD, antithyroid drugs for less than 3 months. Extracted RNA from PBMCs served as the source of the TCR library. These same data were also listed under a study on T cells in Graves' hyperthyroidism and ophthalmopathy.

Material: peripheral blood mononuclear cells (PBMCs), obtained at new diagnosis, from a patient treated with antithyroid drugs. The source is a woman aged 25 to 45 with Graves disease.

This rearrangement joins TRBV29-1 to TRBJ1-4, with 8 bases lining up with TRBD1. The germline V gene has CDR1 SQVTM and CDR2 ANQGSEA. Unmatched junction bases numbered 13, after V lost 5 bases and J lost 2 bases. The CDR3 totals 17 residues. For the CDR3, the DNA is TGCAGCGTTCTTGTCCAGGACAGGGTAAATACTAATGAAAAACTGTTTTTT. This gives the protein CSVLVQDRVNTNEKLFF. The entire variable domain, with the rest obtained from reference TRBV29-1 and TRBJ1-4, is as follows: SAVISQKPSRDICQRGTSLTIQCQVDSQVTMMFWYRQQPGQSLTLIATANQGSEATYESGFVIDKFPISRPNLTFSTLTVSNMSPEDSSIYLCSVLVQDRVNTNEKLFFGSGTQLSVL.

The chain links TRBV13 to TRBJ1-6; D unresolved. This CDR3 has 14 residues. Germline V CDR1 and CDR2: PRHDT, FYEKMQ (reference sequence). The V end was cut by 4 bases, the J end by 3 bases, with 7 bases between. The CDR3 reads CASSSGVYNSPLHF. As DNA, the CDR3 is TGTGCCAGCAGCTCCGGGGTCTATAATTCACCCCTCCACTTT. Supplemented by reference TRBV13 and TRBJ1-6, the full variable domain reads AAGVIQSPRHLIKEKRETATLKCYPIPRHDTVYWYQQGPGQDPQFLISFYEKMQSDKGSIPDRFSAQQFSDYHSELNMSSLELGDSALYFCASSSGVYNSPLHFGNGTRLTVT.

This rearrangement joins TRBV7-8 to TRBJ2-3, with D possibly TRBD2 on 5 matching bases. V was pared by 5 bases and J by 1 base, with 16 bases between. Germline lookup yields CDR1 SGHVS and CDR2 FQNEAQ. This CDR3 is built from 16 residues. As DNA, the CDR3 is TGTGCCAGCAGCGCCGATCCAGGACTTCGCACAGATACGCAGTATTTT. As protein: CASSADPGLRTDTQYF.

At least ten counts were recorded for this clonotype. In DNA, the CDR3 is TGTGCCAGCAGTTTTAGAGCGGGAGAAAGGACAGATACGCAGTATTTT. Its translation: CASSFRAGERTDTQYF. This chain connects TRBV12-3 or TRBV12-4 to TRBJ2-3; TRBD2 matches at 8 bases. With 3 bases clipped from V and 3 bases from J, the junction kept 8 bases outside the gene matches. CDR3 length: 16 amino acids.

This clonotype was observed at least ten times. The J gene is TRBJ1-1, the V gene TRBV13; perhaps TRBD1 as D (5 bases). The germline CDR1 and CDR2 sequences are PRHDT and FYEKMQ (reference sequence). The CDR3 spans 13 residues. V was pared by 4 bases and J by 5 bases, with 11 bases between. The CDR3: CASSSRGVTEAFF. The CDR3 DNA is TGTGCCAGCAGCTCTCGGGGGGTGACTGAAGCTTTCTTT.

This clonotype has at least ten counts. The chain recombines TRBV30 with TRBJ2-3; TRBD1 agrees at 8 bases. Per the germline V gene, CDR1 is GTSNPN and CDR2 is SVGIG (reference sequence). The junction had 6 bases not matched to a gene; V was cut back by 0 bases and J by 1 base. The CDR3 is 16 amino acids. This CDR3 is CAWSVVTGGGTDTQYF. The CDR3 nucleotides read TGTGCCTGGAGTGTTGTAACAGGGGGAGGCACAGATACGCAGTATTTT. The full variable domain, rest sourced from reference TRBV30 and TRBJ2-3, is SQTIHQWPATLVQPVGSPLSLECTVEGTSNPNLYWYRQAAGRGLQLLFYSVGIGQISSEVPQNLSASRPQDRQFILSSKKLLLSDSGFYLCAWSVVTGGGTDTQYFGPGTRLTVL.

This clonotype was counted ten times or more. The chain joins TRBV6-2 or TRBV6-3 to TRBJ2-3; D possibly corresponds to TRBD2 (5 bases). The CDR3 has 15 amino acids. The V gene lost 2 bases and the J gene lost 3 bases, with 12 bases spanning the gap. Germline V lookup: CDR1 MNHEY, CDR2 SVGEGT. In nucleotides, the CDR3 is TGTGCCAGCAGTTACCGTCCAGGAGGTACAGATACGCAGTATTTT. Protein: CASSYRPGGTDTQYF.

The chain carries TRBV19 and TRBJ1-2; 8 bases line up with TRBD1. This CDR3 comprises 15 residues. The trim removed 3 bases at V and 8 bases at J, leaving 11 bases unmatched. The germline V gene has CDR1 LNHDA and CDR2 SQIVND (reference sequence). CDR3 residues: CASSISTAGGWGYTF. As DNA, the CDR3 is TGTGCCAGTAGTATTTCAACTGCAGGGGGCTGGGGCTACACCTTC.

The chain couples TRBV10-3 to TRBJ1-3; D gene ambiguous. This CDR3 contains 14 residues. Trimming took off 8 bases at V and 2 bases at J, with 13 bases between the two ends. Germline V CDR1 and CDR2: ENHRY, SYGVKD. CDR3 loop: CAIGRSETGNTIYF. DNA of the CDR3: TGTGCCATCGGCCGTTCCGAAACTGGAAACACCATATATTTT.

This sequence joins TRBV4-1 and TRBJ1-6; maybe TRBD1 (6 bases). V was clipped by 0 bases and J by 8 bases, with 20 bases between them. CDR3 length equals 18 residues. The V gene's germline CDR1 is MGHRA and CDR2 YSYEKL. CDR3 sequence: CASSQEGLRGDGYSPLHF. The CDR3 nucleotides are TGCGCCAGCAGCCAAGAAGGTCTGAGGGGGGATGGTTATTCACCCCTCCACTTT.

The V and J genes are TRBV7-3 and TRBJ2-1; no clear D. V shed 6 bases and J shed 7 bases, with 10 bases lying between them. Germline-derived CDR1 and CDR2 are SGHTA and FQGTGA. This CDR3 is built from 12 residues. The CDR3 DNA reads TGTGCCAGCAGTTCGGAAGGGAATGAGCAGTTCTTC. This encodes CASSSEGNEQFF.